Sequencing of this T cell receptor beta chain was carried out in a study of T cell changes during pregnancy in multiple sclerosis. The repertoire was sequenced with immunoSEQ multiplex PCR; TCRdb's copy has only in-frame clones and lacks some. The sample records around 43,000 clones, 93% being singletons. Germline V CDR1 and CDR2: SGHTA, FQGNSA. This CDR3 is 14 amino acids long. V lost 5 bases and J lost 4, with 14 bases in between. This chain connects TRBV7-2 to TRBJ1-2, with D maybe TRBD1 (5 bases). Sequencing was performed on CD8+ T cells from peripheral blood mononuclear cells, taken after pregnancy. This TCR was sampled from a female donor with multiple sclerosis, enrolled in a pregnancy study. The CDR3 protein is CASSLGTLVYGYTF. In DNA form, the CDR3 reads TGTGCCAGCAGCCTCGGGACTTTAGTCTATGGCTACACCTTC. Complete variable domain (other parts from reference TRBV7-2 and TRBJ1-2): GAGVSQSPSNKVTEKGKDVELRCDPISGHTALYWYRQSLGQGLEFLIYFQGNSAPDKSGLPSDRFSAERTGGSVSTLTIQRTQQEDSAVYLCASSLGTLVYGYTFGSGTRLTVV.